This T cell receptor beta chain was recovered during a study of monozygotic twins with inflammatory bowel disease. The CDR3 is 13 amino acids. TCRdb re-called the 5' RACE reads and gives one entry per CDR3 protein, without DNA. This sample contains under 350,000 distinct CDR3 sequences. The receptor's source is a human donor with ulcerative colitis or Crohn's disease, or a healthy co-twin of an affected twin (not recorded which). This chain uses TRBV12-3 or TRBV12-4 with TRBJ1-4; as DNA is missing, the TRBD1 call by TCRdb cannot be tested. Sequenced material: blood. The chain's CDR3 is CAITDSSNEKLFF.